The next 32 T cell receptor beta chains were all read from a single sample in a study of blood T cell repertoires in COVID-19. Here immunoSEQ multiplex PCR was the method, and the copy in TCRdb shows in-frame clones only, minus some. Found here are around 18,000 clones, roughly 91% of them singletons; the top ten hold 6% to 8%. Material: peripheral blood. Receptor source: a human donor in a cohort sampled during active COVID-19.

V usage is TRBV6-2 or TRBV6-3 and J usage is TRBJ2-2; 7 nucleotides line up with TRBD1. The germline CDR1 and CDR2 sequences are MNHEY and SVGEGT. The CDR3 sequence is 15 residues long. The V segment lost 2 bases and the J segment 6 bases; nucleotides outside the gene matches: 6. DNA of the CDR3: TGTGCCAGCAGTTACCCGACAGGGACCGCCGGGGAGCTGTTTTTT. Translated: CASSYPTGTAGELFF.

The J gene is TRBJ1-3, the V gene TRBV2, with unresolved D. The CDR3 is made up of 13 amino acids. Trimming removed 4 bases from V and 3 bases from J, with 7 bases in between. In germline, CDR1 is SNHLY, CDR2 FYNNEI. The CDR3 sequence: CASSGDLGNTIYF. The CDR3 region has the DNA TGTGCCAGCAGTGGAGATCTTGGAAACACCATATATTTT.

The chain links TRBV5-6 to TRBJ1-4; D is unclear. The CDR3 runs 16 residues. Germline V gene data show CDR1 as SGHDT and CDR2 as YYEEEE. V dropped 0 bases and J dropped 10 bases, with 19 bases sitting between them. DNA for the CDR3: TGTGCCAGCAGCTTGGGGCCGCGGAACTCGGCTGGAAAACTGTTTTTT. Translation: CASSLGPRNSAGKLFF.

The chain combines TRBV2 with TRBJ1-6, with D perhaps matching TRBD1 (6 bases). Trimming shortened V by 6 bases and J by 6 bases, and 12 bases separated the two germline ends. This CDR3 spans 14 amino acids. Germline CDR1 SNHLY, CDR2 FYNNEI. The CDR3 protein is CASSSGHTNSPLHF. CDR3 nucleotide sequence: TGTGCCAGCAGCTCGGGACATACTAATTCACCCCTCCACTTT.

This CDR3 is CATSGQGANEQFF. The CDR3 DNA reads as TGTGCCACCAGCGGACAGGGCGCCAATGAGCAGTTCTTC. This sequence joins TRBV24-1 and TRBJ2-1; 8 bases fit TRBD1. The germline CDR1 and CDR2 sequences are KGHDR and SFDVKD. J was trimmed by 6 bases and V by 7 bases; bases with no gene match: 4. The CDR3 contains 13 residues.

Written as DNA, the CDR3 is TGTGCCAGCAGCCCACAGGGGGCGTCTGGAAACACCATATATTTT. Translating it yields CASSPQGASGNTIYF. This chain joins TRBV7-8 and TRBJ1-3, with TRBD1 matching over 9 bases. The trim removed 5 bases at V and 1 base at J, leaving 3 bases unmatched. CDR1 and CDR2 (germline): SGHVS, FQNEAQ. The CDR3 has 15 residues.

V usage is TRBV2 and J usage is TRBJ2-7, with D tentatively TRBD1 (6 bases). The CDR3 loop spans 14 amino acids. V shed 6 bases and J shed 7 bases, with 19 bases lying between them. Germline values: CDR1 SNHLY, CDR2 FYNNEI. The DNA for the CDR3 is TGTGCCAGCAGGGAGCAGGGGCCCACGCGAGAGCAGTACTTC. Its translation is CASREQGPTREQYF.

CDR3: CASSRTTGTGKGGYTF. The CDR3, as DNA: TGTGCCAGCAGCAGAACAACCGGGACAGGCAAAGGGGGCTACACCTTC. This chain connects TRBV21-1 to TRBJ1-2; the DNA was not compared with TRBD1, the D call given in the table. TRBV21-1 is listed as a pseudogene. This CDR3 has 16 residues.

The rearrangement uses TRBV9 and TRBJ2-3; D gene uncertain. V gave up 4 bases and J gave up 6 bases, with 12 bases separating them. The germline CDR1 and CDR2 sequences are SGDLS and YYNGEE. CDR3 length: 13 amino acids. The CDR3 nucleotides are TGTGCCAGCAGCCGACGAGGCCCTGATACGCAGTATTTT. Amino acid sequence: CASSRRGPDTQYF.

The chain uses TRBV7-2 and TRBJ2-4; D unresolved. The CDR3 totals 14 residues. CDR1 and CDR2 (germline): SGHTA, FQGNSA. Trimming took 1 base from V and 12 from J, leaving 16 bases between them. The CDR3 protein is CASSLDRSSKNQYF. The CDR3 region has the DNA TGTGCCAGCAGCTTAGACAGATCCAGTAAAAATCAGTACTTC.

The chain links TRBV2 to TRBJ1-2; 8 positions agree with TRBD1. V gave up 8 bases and J gave up 2 bases; unmatched junction bases: 4. The CDR3 totals 13 residues. From germline, CDR1 is SNHLY and CDR2 FYNNEI. As DNA, the CDR3 is TGTGCCAGCCCGGACAGGGACAACTATGGCTACACCTTC. Its protein product is CASPDRDNYGYTF.

This chain links TRBV2 with TRBJ2-1, with TRBD1 identical over 10 bases. V was pared by 6 bases and J by 12 bases, with 5 bases of the junction left unmatched. Germline V gene sequence: CDR1 SNHLY, CDR2 FYNNEI. This CDR3 is built from 12 residues. The CDR3 nucleotides read TGTGCCAGCAGACAGACAGGGGGCGTGCAGTTCTTC. Protein sequence: CASRQTGGVQFF.

This chain connects TRBV30 to TRBJ1-4; TRBD1 agrees at 11 bases. Germline CDR1 is GTSNPN and CDR2 is SVGIG (reference sequence). The J segment lost 8 bases and the V segment lost 4 bases, leaving 9 bases of the junction unmatched. The CDR3 consists of 15 residues. This CDR3 reads CAWTRGQGVNEKLFF. CDR3 nucleotides: TGTGCCTGGACTAGGGGACAGGGGGTAAACGAAAAACTGTTTTTT.

J is TRBJ2-1 and V is TRBV7-9, with D possibly matching TRBD2 (5 bases). Germline V CDR1 and CDR2: SEHNR, FQNEAQ (reference sequence). The CDR3 covers 15 residues. V was clipped by 1 base and J by 6 bases, with 13 bases between them. The CDR3 DNA sequence: TGTGCCAGCAGCTTAGGTCAGCGGTCTTCCAATGAGCAGTTCTTC. This sequence encodes CASSLGQRSSNEQFF. The full variable domain, with the rest looked up from reference TRBV7-9 and TRBJ2-1, is DTGVSQNPRHKITKRGQNVTFRCDPISEHNRLYWYRQTLGQGPEFLTYFQNEAQLEKSRLLSDRFSAERPKGSFSTLEIQRTEQGDSAMYLCASSLGQRSSNEQFFGPGTRLTVL.

This chain uses TRBV27 with TRBJ2-7; maybe TRBD2 (7 bases). Trimming removed 5 bases at V and 2 bases at J, with 16 bases between. This CDR3 has 15 residues. Germline CDR1 is MNHEY and CDR2 is SMNVEV (reference sequence). The CDR3, as DNA: TGTGCCAGCAGTAGGGGGGGACCTCCGACCTACGAGCAGTACTTC. Translated: CASSRGGPPTYEQYF.

This chain connects TRBV27 to TRBJ2-1; 8 nucleotides line up with TRBD2. Losses at the gene ends were 7 bases for V and 5 bases for J; bases not matched to a gene: 7. Germline CDR1 reads MNHEY; CDR2 reads SMNVEV (reference sequence). The CDR3 is 14 residues long. CDR3 protein: CASKVQRGNNEQFF. As DNA, the CDR3 is TGTGCCAGCAAAGTCCAGCGGGGGAACAATGAGCAGTTCTTC.

On this clone: This specimen includes other DNA sequences encoding the same CDR3. The gene calls are TRBV11-2 and TRBJ1-6, with TRBD1 as a possible D gene (6 bases). V lost 3 bases and J 7 bases, leaving 13 bases between the germline ends. CDR1 and CDR2 from the germline V gene are SGHAT and FQNNGV. There are 15 residues in the CDR3. CDR3 nucleotide sequence: TGTGCCAGCAGCTTCCAGGGGCGGGGGAATTCACCCCTCCACTTT. It specifies CASSFQGRGNSPLHF.

The genes are TRBV7-2 and TRBJ2-2, with D unresolved. The germline V and J ends were trimmed by 3 bases and 2 bases, with 7 bases remaining between them. Per germline, CDR1 SGHTA and CDR2 FQGNSA. This CDR3 spans 14 amino acids. CDR3 nucleotide sequence: TGTGCCAGCAGCTTTCCCATTAACACCGGGGAGCTGTTTTTT. Residues: CASSFPINTGELFF.

This rearrangement joins TRBV5-5 to TRBJ1-5; D is undetermined. V was clipped by 0 bases and J by 4 bases, with 8 bases between them. The CDR3 consists of 14 residues. CDR1 and CDR2 (germline): SGHKS, YYEKEE (reference sequence). CDR3 bases: TGTGCCAGCAGCTTGGTGGCAGGAAATCAGCCCCAGCATTTT. It is translated as CASSLVAGNQPQHF.

The V gene is TRBV6-5, the J gene TRBJ2-7, with 10 bases that match TRBD2. Losses at the gene ends were 5 bases for V and 3 bases for J; bases not matched to a gene: 4. From germline, CDR1 is MNHEY and CDR2 SVGAGI. The CDR3 is made up of 14 amino acids. The CDR3 coding sequence is TGTGCCAGCAGTATAACTAGCGGGGTCTACGAGCAGTACTTC. Translation gives CASSITSGVYEQYF.

This chain uses TRBV9 with TRBJ2-3, with TRBD1 matching 8 bases. CDR1 and CDR2 from the germline V gene are SGDLS and YYNGEE. J lost 4 bases, V lost 4 bases, and 8 bases had no gene match. CDR3 size: 15 residues. CDR3 nucleotides: TGTGCCAGCAGCCTACAGGGGGGTCATTCAGATACGCAGTATTTT. Translating gives CASSLQGGHSDTQYF.

The gene calls are TRBV5-1 and TRBJ2-1, with a weak D call TRBD2 (6 bases). V was pared by 2 bases and J by 5 bases, with 14 bases between. Germline values: CDR1 SGHRS, CDR2 YFSETQ. The CDR3 spans 15 residues. The CDR3 DNA is TGCGCCAGCAGCTTCTCCGCGGGACGAAACAATGAGCAGTTCTTC. It specifies CASSFSAGRNNEQFF.

V is TRBV5-4 and J is TRBJ1-1; TRBD1 matches 9 bases. V lost 3 bases, J lost 1 base, and 4 bases stayed unmatched. The CDR3 is 15 amino acids. Germline CDR1 is SGHNT and CDR2 is YYREEE (reference sequence). This CDR3 is CASSSKQGANTEAFF. CDR3 bases: TGTGCCAGCAGCTCGAAACAGGGGGCGAACACTGAAGCTTTCTTT.

V is TRBV5-1 and J is TRBJ2-7; D might be TRBD1 (6 bases). Trimming cost V 3 bases and J 6 bases, with 16 bases left between them. The CDR3 sequence is 14 residues long. Germline CDR1 and CDR2: SGHRS and YFSETQ. The CDR3 here is CASSYTGLRAEQYF. The CDR3 coding sequence is TGCGCCAGCAGCTATACAGGGCTGAGGGCCGAGCAGTACTTC.

The chain has TRBV14 and TRBJ2-2; no clear D gene. This CDR3 comprises 13 residues. Per the germline V gene, CDR1 is SGHDN and CDR2 is FVKESK. The V and J ends lost 4 bases and 6 bases respectively, with 9 bases between them. CDR3 nucleotide sequence: TGTGCCAGCAGCCGAACCAGGTCCGGGGAGCTGTTTTTT. Translating it yields CASSRTRSGELFF.

The V call is TRBV2, the J call TRBJ2-1, with 7 bases that match TRBD2. CDR1 SNHLY and CDR2 FYNNEI come from the germline V gene. V was pared by 5 bases and J by 11 bases, with 6 bases of the junction left unmatched. This CDR3 region has 12 residues. CDR3 bases: TGTGCCAGCAGTTCCGGGAGGCCCCAGCAGTTCTTC. Translation: CASSSGRPQQFF.

The chain has TRBV5-1 and TRBJ1-1; the D is unclear. This CDR3 contains 15 residues. V gave up 0 bases and J gave up 3 bases, with 12 bases separating them. CDR1 is SGHRS, CDR2 YFSETQ, per germline. The CDR3 nucleotides are TGCGCCAGCAGCTTGGGTAGCCCTAAATACACTGAAGCTTTCTTT. Its translation: CASSLGSPKYTEAFF.

The J gene is TRBJ2-3, the V gene TRBV14; 7 nucleotides align to TRBD2. Germline CDR1 is SGHDN and CDR2 is FVKESK. The CDR3 loop spans 16 amino acids. After removal of 4 bases from V and 2 bases from J, the junction contained 9 bases not matched to a gene. The CDR3 protein is CASSPLGGGPTDTQYF. The CDR3 coding sequence is TGTGCCAGCAGCCCCCTGGGGGGGGGTCCCACAGATACGCAGTATTTT.

J is TRBJ2-7 and V is TRBV5-1, with 7 bases lining up with TRBD1. CDR3 length: 13 amino acids. Germline V gives CDR1 SGHRS, CDR2 YFSETQ. Germline trimming cut 4 bases from V and 3 bases from J; bases unmatched to any gene: 4. The CDR3 DNA reads TGCGCCAGCAGCGCGGACAGGATCTACGAGCAGTACTTC. It encodes CASSADRIYEQYF.

The chain uses TRBV9 and TRBJ2-1; 10 bases map to TRBD2. This CDR3 region has 16 residues. The ends lost 0 bases at V and 8 bases at J; junction bases unmatched: 8. Per the germline V gene, CDR1 is SGDLS and CDR2 is YYNGEE. DNA for the CDR3: TGTGCCAGCAGCGTAGTTGGGACTAGCGCTGCACATGAGCAGTTCTTC. Its translation is CASSVVGTSAAHEQFF.

The gene calls are TRBV6-2 or TRBV6-3 and TRBJ1-1; TRBD1 might be the D (6 bases). The CDR3 runs 12 residues. V lost 5 bases and J lost 7, with 11 bases in between. CDR1 is MNHEY and CDR2 is SVGEGT in the germline V gene. This CDR3 is CASSVQGYEAFF. For the CDR3, the DNA is TGTGCCAGCAGTGTACAGGGATATGAAGCTTTCTTT.

The chain couples TRBV19 to TRBJ1-1; 10 nucleotides match TRBD1. The germline CDR1 and CDR2 sequences are LNHDA and SQIVND (reference sequence). The J segment lost 4 bases and the V segment lost 4 bases, leaving 3 bases of the junction unmatched. There are 14 residues in the CDR3. Written as DNA, the CDR3 is TGTGCCAGTAGTAAACGGACAGGGGGCACTGAAGCTTTCTTT. It codes for CASSKRTGGTEAFF.